Listed here are 17 T cell receptor beta chains from one sample, sequenced in a study of cytomegalovirus exposure and HLA in healthy donors. The PCR used 60 Vbeta and 13 Jbeta primers. Measured with immunoSEQ multiplex PCR; TCRdb has only the in-frame clones, and not every one. The repertoire includes roughly 130,000 clones, roughly 79% of them detected once, and roughly 1.8% sits in the top ten. Sequenced sample: PBMCs. The receptors come from a woman aged 50 to 60 in good health and CMV-seronegative.

This chain joins TRBV4-3 and TRBJ1-2; 7 bases align to TRBD1. The CDR3 has 14 amino acids. V lost 0 bases, J lost 4 bases, and 2 bases stayed unmatched. Germline CDR1 reads LGHNA; CDR2 reads YSLEER. DNA for the CDR3: TGCGCCAGCAGCCAAGAGACAGGGCCCTATGGCTACACCTTC. Protein: CASSQETGPYGYTF.

The chain employs TRBV28 and TRBJ2-3; 8 nucleotides align to TRBD2. From germline, CDR1 is MDHEN and CDR2 SYDVKM. Germline trimming cut 7 bases from V and 6 bases from J; bases unmatched to any gene: 6. This CDR3 has 13 amino acids. The CDR3 region is CASMGGRSDTQYF. For the CDR3, the DNA is TGTGCCAGCATGGGCGGGAGGTCCGATACGCAGTATTTT.

This chain connects TRBV9 to TRBJ2-1, with 7 bases fitting TRBD2. The V gene's germline CDR1 is SGDLS and CDR2 YYNGEE. With V trimmed by 0 bases and J by 3 bases, 3 bases remained unmatched. The CDR3 has 15 residues. The CDR3 region has the DNA TGTGCCAGCAGCGTAGGCGGGAGATTCTACAATGAGCAGTTCTTC. Encoded protein: CASSVGGRFYNEQFF.

V and J are TRBV28 and TRBJ2-3, with 7 nucleotides matching TRBD2. V trimming: 7 bases; J trimming: 2 bases; junction bases outside the gene matches: 6. This CDR3 region has 14 residues. CDR1 and CDR2 (germline): MDHEN, SYDVKM. CDR3 coding DNA: TGTGCCAGCACCCGGGGGGATCCCACAGATACGCAGTATTTT. Its translation: CASTRGDPTDTQYF. Filled out from reference TRBV28 and TRBJ2-3, the complete variable domain reads DVKVTQSSRYLVKRTGEKVFLECVQDMDHENMFWYRQDPGLGLRLIYFSYDVKMKEKGDIPEGYSVSREKKERFSLILESASTNQTSMYLCASTRGDPTDTQYFGPGTRLTVL.

V is TRBV6-5 and J is TRBJ1-2, with D possibly being TRBD1 (5 bases). This CDR3 region has 16 residues. CDR1 and CDR2 (germline): MNHEY, SVGAGI. Trimming left V 0 bases short and J 4 bases short, with 15 bases between. The CDR3 DNA is TGTGCCAGCAGTTACTCGAGGGGAGGGTTTGCCTATGGCTACACCTTC. The encoded protein is CASSYSRGGFAYGYTF.

This clone was picked up one time. The genes are TRBV19 and TRBJ1-1; 7 nucleotides match TRBD1. V lost 6 bases, J lost 1 base, and 8 bases stayed unmatched. In germline, CDR1 is LNHDA, CDR2 SQIVND (reference sequence). The CDR3 is 15 amino acids. CDR3 region: CASSRTGEGNTEAFF. Written as DNA, the CDR3 is TGTGCCAGTAGCCGGACAGGTGAAGGGAACACTGAAGCTTTCTTT.

A few counts support this clone. The rearrangement links TRBV21-1 to TRBJ2-7; the D call of TRBD1 is as the table states it, not checked on the DNA. TRBV21-1 constitutes a pseudogene. The CDR3 runs 14 residues. CDR3 DNA: TGTGCCAGCCGAAATCCTAAACAGGGCTACGAGCAGTACGTC. Protein sequence: CASRNPKQGYEQYV.

The count of this clone is one. V usage is TRBV5-1 and J usage is TRBJ2-3; TRBD2 might be the D (6 bases). The CDR3 totals 15 residues. In germline, CDR1 is SGHRS, CDR2 YFSETQ. V was clipped by 4 bases and J by 2 bases, with 14 bases between them. Here the CDR3 reads CASSRRGIDTDTQYF. In DNA form, the CDR3 reads TGCGCCAGCAGCCGACGCGGGATAGACACAGATACGCAGTATTTT. Full variable domain (missing parts from reference TRBV5-1 and TRBJ2-3): KAGVTQTPRYLIKTRGQQVTLSCSPISGHRSVSWYQQTPGQGLQFLFEYFSETQRNKGNFPGRFSGRQFSNSRSEMNVSTLELGDSALYLCASSRRGIDTDTQYFGPGTRLTVL.

The chain carries TRBV9 and TRBJ2-3; TRBD1 matches at 8 bases. Per the germline V gene, CDR1 is SGDLS and CDR2 is YYNGEE. The CDR3 is 17 residues long. The ends lost 4 bases at V and 3 bases at J; junction bases unmatched: 13. CDR3 in amino acids: CASSSGTGVLRTDTQYF. The CDR3 region has the DNA TGTGCCAGCAGCTCCGGGACAGGTGTCCTTCGGACAGATACGCAGTATTTT.

The V gene is TRBV7-2, the J gene TRBJ2-3, with 7 bases that match TRBD2. V trimming: 2 bases; J trimming: 6 bases; junction bases outside the gene matches: 11. This CDR3 contains 16 residues. CDR1 is SGHTA, CDR2 FQGNSA, per germline. CDR3: CASSLIGGSGSDTQYF. Here the CDR3 DNA reads TGTGCCAGCAGCTTAATCGGCGGGAGCGGGTCGGATACGCAGTATTTT.

As for this clone: The limits of the CDR3 on the DNA are not certain, so only TCRdb's listed CDR3 is given. The gene calls are TRBV29-1 and TRBJ1-2; the D call of TRBD1 is as the table states it, not checked on the DNA. Looked up from germline, CDR1 is SQVTM and CDR2 is ANQGSEA. The CDR3 length equals 11 residues, ends included. The CDR3 loop reads CSVGSGTPYPF.

The chain combines TRBV28 with TRBJ1-2; the D gene is possibly TRBD1 (5 bases). V shed 4 bases and J shed 5 bases, with 11 bases lying between them. The germline V gene encodes CDR1 MDHEN and CDR2 SYDVKM. The CDR3 is made up of 13 amino acids. The CDR3 protein is CASSSPGTYGYTF. CDR3 nucleotides: TGTGCCAGCAGTTCCCCGGGGACTTATGGCTACACCTTC.

This clone has more than one count but fewer than ten. A read error may account for a junction end that differs from germline. V is TRBV29-1 and J is TRBJ1-5; 8 nucleotides line up with TRBD1. The CDR3 sequence is 14 residues long. Germline lookup yields CDR1 SQVTM and CDR2 ANQGSEA. The CDR3 region is CSVRTGKGNQPQNF. The DNA of the CDR3 is TGCAGCGTCCGGACAGGGAAAGGCAATCAGCCCCAGAATTTT.

A few counts support this clone. This sequence joins TRBV28 and TRBJ2-7; perhaps TRBD2 as D (6 bases). The CDR3 length is 15 residues. Deletions cut 5 bases from V and 2 bases from J, with 16 bases between. Germline CDR1 and CDR2: MDHEN and SYDVKM. In DNA form, the CDR3 reads TGTGCCAGCAGTCCGACAAGGCCGGGAGCCTACGAGCAGTACGTC. Translated: CASSPTRPGAYEQYV.

The rearrangement joins TRBV21-1 to TRBJ2-7; whether TRBD1, the table's D call, matches the DNA was not checked. TRBV21-1 represents a pseudogene. There are 15 residues in the CDR3. The CDR3 DNA reads as TGTGCCAGCAGACACAAAAACAGGGGGTTTCACGAGCAGTACGTC. Translated: CASRHKNRGFHEQYV.

The rearrangement links TRBV6-4 to TRBJ2-1; 7 bases are shared with TRBD2. Germline assignment: CDR1 MRHNA and CDR2 SNTAGT. With 6 bases clipped from V and 4 bases from J, the junction kept 9 bases outside the gene matches. This CDR3 spans 15 amino acids. The CDR3, as DNA: TGTGCCAGCAGCCTAGAGGCGGGAGATTACAATGAGCAGTTCTTC. Its protein is CASSLEAGDYNEQFF.

V is TRBV29-1 and J is TRBJ2-1, with 11 bases fitting TRBD2. The length of the CDR3 is 15 residues. Germline lookup yields CDR1 SQVTM and CDR2 ANQGSEA. The junction had 7 bases not matched to a gene; V was cut back by 6 bases and J by 3 bases. CDR3 protein: CSVTSGRSLYNEQFF. The CDR3 DNA reads TGCAGCGTCACTAGCGGGAGATCCCTCTACAATGAGCAGTTCTTC.